Described below is a single T cell receptor beta chain sequence and its context. The sample belongs to a study of OX40 agonist ivuxolimab in advanced cancers. The CDR3 sequence is 14 residues long. Trimming removed 8 bases at V and 6 bases at J, with 17 bases between. CDR1 SNHLY and CDR2 FYNNEI come from the germline V gene. Generated by immunoSEQ multiplex PCR, the TCRdb table keeps only in-frame clones and is missing some. Here the sample spans tens of thousands of clones, approximately 90% being singletons. Sample: CD4+ or CD8+ T cells sorted from blood, taken in a trial of the OX40 agonist ivuxolimab. The J gene is TRBJ2-1, the V gene TRBV2, with D tentatively TRBD1 or TRBD2 (5 bases each). This sequence originates from an adult with an advanced solid tumor such as melanoma, head and neck, liver or kidney cancer. The DNA for the CDR3 is TGTGCCAGCCCCAGGGACCGGCGGTTCAATGAGCAGTTCTTC. Protein: CASPRDRRFNEQFF.